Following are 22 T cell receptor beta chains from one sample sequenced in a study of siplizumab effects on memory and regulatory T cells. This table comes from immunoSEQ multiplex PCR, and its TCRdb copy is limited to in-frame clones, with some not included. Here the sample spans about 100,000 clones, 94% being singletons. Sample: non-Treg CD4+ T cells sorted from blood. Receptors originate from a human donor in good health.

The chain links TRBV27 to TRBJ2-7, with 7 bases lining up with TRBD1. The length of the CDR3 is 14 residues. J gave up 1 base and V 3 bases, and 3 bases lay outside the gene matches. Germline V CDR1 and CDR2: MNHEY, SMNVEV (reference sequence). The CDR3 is CASSFDRASYEQYF. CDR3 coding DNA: TGTGCCAGCAGTTTTGACAGGGCATCCTACGAGCAGTACTTC.

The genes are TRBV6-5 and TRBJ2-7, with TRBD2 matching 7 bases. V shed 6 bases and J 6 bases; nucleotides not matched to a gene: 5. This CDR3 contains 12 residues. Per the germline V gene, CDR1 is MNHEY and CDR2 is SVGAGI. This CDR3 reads CASRLGGSEQYF. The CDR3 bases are TGTGCCAGCAGGCTGGGGGGGAGCGAGCAGTACTTC.

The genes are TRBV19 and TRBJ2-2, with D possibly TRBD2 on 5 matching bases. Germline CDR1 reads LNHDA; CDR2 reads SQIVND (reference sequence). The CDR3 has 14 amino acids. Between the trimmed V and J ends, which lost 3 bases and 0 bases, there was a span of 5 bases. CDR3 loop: CASSIGTNTGELFF. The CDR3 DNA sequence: TGTGCCAGTAGTATCGGGACGAACACCGGGGAGCTGTTTTTT.

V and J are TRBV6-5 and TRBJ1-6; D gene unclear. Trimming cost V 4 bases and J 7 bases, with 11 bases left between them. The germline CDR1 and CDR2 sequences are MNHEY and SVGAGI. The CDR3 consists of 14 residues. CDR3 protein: CASSSEHRNSPLHF. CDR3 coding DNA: TGTGCCAGCAGTTCGGAACACCGAAATTCACCCCTCCACTTT.

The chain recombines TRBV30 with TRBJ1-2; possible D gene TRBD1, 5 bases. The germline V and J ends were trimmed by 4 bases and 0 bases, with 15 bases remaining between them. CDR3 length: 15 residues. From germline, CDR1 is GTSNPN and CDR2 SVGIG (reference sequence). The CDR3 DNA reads TGTGCCTGGACCCTTGCCGGGACGGCTAACTATGGCTACACCTTC. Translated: CAWTLAGTANYGYTF.

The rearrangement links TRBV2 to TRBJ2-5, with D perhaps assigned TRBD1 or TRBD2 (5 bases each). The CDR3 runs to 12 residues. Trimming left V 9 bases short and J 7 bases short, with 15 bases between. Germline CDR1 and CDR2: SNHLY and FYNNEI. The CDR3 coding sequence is TGTGCCAGTCTACAGGAGGAGGTGACCCAGTACTTC. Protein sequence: CASLQEEVTQYF.

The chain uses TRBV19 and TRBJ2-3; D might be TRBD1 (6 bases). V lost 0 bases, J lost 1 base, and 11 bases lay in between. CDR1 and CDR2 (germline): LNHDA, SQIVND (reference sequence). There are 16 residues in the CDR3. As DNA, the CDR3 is TGTGCCAGTAGTATAGAGGGGGCCAGGGGCACAGATACGCAGTATTTT. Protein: CASSIEGARGTDTQYF.

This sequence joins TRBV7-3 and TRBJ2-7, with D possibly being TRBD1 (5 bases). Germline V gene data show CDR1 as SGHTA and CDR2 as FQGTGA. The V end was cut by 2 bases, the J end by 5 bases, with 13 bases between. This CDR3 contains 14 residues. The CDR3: CASSLWAGPNEQYF. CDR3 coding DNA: TGTGCCAGCAGCTTATGGGCAGGGCCCAACGAGCAGTACTTC.

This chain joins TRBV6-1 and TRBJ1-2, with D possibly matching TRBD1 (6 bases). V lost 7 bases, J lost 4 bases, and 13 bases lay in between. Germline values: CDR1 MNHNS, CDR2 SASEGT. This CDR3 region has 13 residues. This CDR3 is CASTLQGGYGYTF. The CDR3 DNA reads TGTGCCAGCACGCTACAGGGCGGCTATGGCTACACCTTC.

The CDR3 region is CASSVGGSFGNIQYF. CDR3 DNA: TGTGCCAGTAGTGTCGGCGGGTCGTTCGGGAACATTCAGTACTTC. V is TRBV19 and J is TRBJ2-4; D perhaps matches TRBD2 (5 bases). V lost 5 bases, J lost 7 bases, and 18 bases lay in between. CDR3 length equals 15 residues. Germline CDR1 is LNHDA and CDR2 is SQIVND (reference sequence). The full variable domain, in which reference TRBV19 and TRBJ2-4 provide the parts outside the CDR3, is DGGITQSPKYLFRKEGQNVTLSCEQNLNHDAMYWYRQDPGQGLRLIYYSQIVNDFQKGDIAEGYSVSREKKESFPLTVTSAQKNPTAFYLCASSVGGSFGNIQYFGAGTRLSVL.

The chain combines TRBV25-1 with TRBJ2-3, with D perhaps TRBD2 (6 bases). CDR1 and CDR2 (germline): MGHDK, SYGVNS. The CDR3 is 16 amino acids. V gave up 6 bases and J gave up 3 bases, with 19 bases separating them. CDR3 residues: CASSYVGGKGTDTQYF. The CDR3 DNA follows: TGTGCCAGCAGCTATGTCGGGGGAAAAGGAACAGATACGCAGTATTTT.

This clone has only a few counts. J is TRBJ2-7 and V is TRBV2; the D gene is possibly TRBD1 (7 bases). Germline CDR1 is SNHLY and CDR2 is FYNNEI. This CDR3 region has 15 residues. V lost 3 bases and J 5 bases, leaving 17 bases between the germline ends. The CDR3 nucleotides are TGTGCCAGCAGTGACGGCCAGGGGGGTCGGAACGAGCAGTACTTC. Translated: CASSDGQGGRNEQYF.

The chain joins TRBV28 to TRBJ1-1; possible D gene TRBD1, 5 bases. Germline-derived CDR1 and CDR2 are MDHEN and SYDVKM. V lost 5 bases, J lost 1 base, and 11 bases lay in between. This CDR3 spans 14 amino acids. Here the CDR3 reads CASSLIDRNTEAFF. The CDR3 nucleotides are TGTGCCAGCAGTCTGATCGACAGGAACACTGAAGCTTTCTTT.

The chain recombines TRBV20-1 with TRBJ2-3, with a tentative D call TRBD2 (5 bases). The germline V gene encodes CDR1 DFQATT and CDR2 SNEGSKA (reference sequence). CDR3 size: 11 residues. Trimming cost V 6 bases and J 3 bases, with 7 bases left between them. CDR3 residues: CSARETDTQYF. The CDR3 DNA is TGCAGTGCAAGGGAGACAGATACGCAGTATTTT.

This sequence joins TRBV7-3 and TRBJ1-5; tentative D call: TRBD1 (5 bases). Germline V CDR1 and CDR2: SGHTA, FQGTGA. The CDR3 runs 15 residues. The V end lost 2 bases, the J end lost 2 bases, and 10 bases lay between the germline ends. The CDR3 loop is CASSLPGMGNQPQHF. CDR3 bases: TGTGCCAGCAGCTTACCAGGGATGGGCAATCAGCCCCAGCATTTT.

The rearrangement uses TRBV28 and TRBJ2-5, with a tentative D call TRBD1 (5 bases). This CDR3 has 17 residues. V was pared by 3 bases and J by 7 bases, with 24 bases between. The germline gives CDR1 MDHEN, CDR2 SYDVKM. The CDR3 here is CASSFFLRGFKFGTQYF. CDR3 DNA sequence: TGTGCCAGCAGTTTTTTCCTTAGGGGATTCAAGTTCGGGACCCAGTACTTC.

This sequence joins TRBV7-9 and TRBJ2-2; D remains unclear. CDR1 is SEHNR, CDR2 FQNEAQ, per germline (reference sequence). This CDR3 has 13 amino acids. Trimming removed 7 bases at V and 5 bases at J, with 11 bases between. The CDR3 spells CASTPAETGELFF. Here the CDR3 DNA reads TGTGCCAGCACCCCGGCAGAGACCGGGGAGCTGTTTTTT.

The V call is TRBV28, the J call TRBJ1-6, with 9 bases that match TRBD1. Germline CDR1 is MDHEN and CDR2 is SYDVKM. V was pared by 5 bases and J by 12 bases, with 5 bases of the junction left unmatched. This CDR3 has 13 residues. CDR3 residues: CASSTGQGGPLHF. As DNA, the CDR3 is TGTGCCAGCAGTACGGGACAGGGTGGACCCCTCCACTTT.

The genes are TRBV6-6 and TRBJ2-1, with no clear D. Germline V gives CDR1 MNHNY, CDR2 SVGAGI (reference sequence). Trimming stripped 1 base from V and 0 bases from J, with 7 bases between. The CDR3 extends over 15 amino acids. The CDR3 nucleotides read TGTGCCAGCAGTTACTTAGATAGCTCCTACAATGAGCAGTTCTTC. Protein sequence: CASSYLDSSYNEQFF.

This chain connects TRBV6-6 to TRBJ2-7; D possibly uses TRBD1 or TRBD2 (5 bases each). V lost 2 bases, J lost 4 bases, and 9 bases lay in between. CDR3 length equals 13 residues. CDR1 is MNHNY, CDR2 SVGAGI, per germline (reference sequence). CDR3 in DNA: TGTGCCAGCAGTTACCCAGGGAGATACGAGCAGTACTTC. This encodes CASSYPGRYEQYF.

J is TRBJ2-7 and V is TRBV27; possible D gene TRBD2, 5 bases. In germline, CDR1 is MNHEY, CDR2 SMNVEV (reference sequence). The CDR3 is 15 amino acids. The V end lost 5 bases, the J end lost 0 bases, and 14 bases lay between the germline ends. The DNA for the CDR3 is TGTGCCAGCAGTGATGCGGGTGTTAGCTCCTACGAGCAGTACTTC. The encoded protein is CASSDAGVSSYEQYF.

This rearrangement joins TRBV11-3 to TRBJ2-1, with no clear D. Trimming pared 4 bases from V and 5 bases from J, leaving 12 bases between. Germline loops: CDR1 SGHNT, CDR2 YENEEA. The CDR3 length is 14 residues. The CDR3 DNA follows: TGTGCCAGCAGCTACCTCCCTAGTGACAATGAGCAGTTCTTC. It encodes CASSYLPSDNEQFF.